Shown below are 15 T cell receptor beta chains from a single sample sequenced in a study of response to subunit inactivated influenza vaccine. One entry per CDR3 protein, called by TCRdb with MiXCR from the RT-PCR reads. The repertoire holds roughly 710,000 distinct CDR3 sequences, with about 14% as singletons. The material was PBMCs from blood, obtained around 14 days before vaccination. The receptors were sampled from a man aged 50 or older who received an inactivated influenza vaccine.

Many counts were recorded for this clonotype. The CDR3 protein is CASSLSREGLEQYF. DNA of the CDR3: TGTGCCAGCAGTTTATCTCGGGAGGGCCTCGAGCAGTACTTC. The chain has TRBV27 and TRBJ2-7, with 8 bases matching TRBD2. This CDR3 comprises 14 residues. The germline CDR1 and CDR2 sequences are MNHEY and SMNVEV (reference sequence). With 0 bases clipped from V and 6 bases from J, the junction kept 4 bases outside the gene matches.

The genes are TRBV5-1 and TRBJ2-7; 8 nucleotides line up with TRBD2. The CDR3 sequence is 15 residues long. J lost 4 bases, V lost 4 bases, and 10 bases had no gene match. CDR1 and CDR2 (germline): SGHRS, YFSETQ. The CDR3 nucleotides read TGCGCCAGCAGCCCCCGTTTAGCGGGACGATACGAGCAGTACTTC. It is translated as CASSPRLAGRYEQYF.

In this sample, this clonotype turned up a few times. This rearrangement joins TRBV24-1 to TRBJ1-1; D is undetermined. CDR3 length: 12 amino acids. The V end lost 2 bases, the J end lost 5 bases, and 5 bases lay between the germline ends. Germline loops: CDR1 KGHDR, CDR2 SFDVKD. In nucleotides, the CDR3 is TGTGCCACCAGTGATTATGGGACTGAAGCTTTCTTT. Protein sequence: CATSDYGTEAFF.

The J gene is TRBJ2-3, the V gene TRBV7-2; 8 bases are shared with TRBD1. J lost 2 bases, V lost 3 bases, and 4 bases had no gene match. Germline CDR1 SGHTA, CDR2 FQGNSA. This CDR3 has 15 amino acids. The CDR3 coding sequence is TGTGCCAGCAGCTTGACAGGGGTCCTCACAGATACGCAGTATTTT. This translates into CASSLTGVLTDTQYF. The whole variable domain, remainder taken from reference TRBV7-2 and TRBJ2-3, is GAGVSQSPSNKVTEKGKDVELRCDPISGHTALYWYRQSLGQGLEFLIYFQGNSAPDKSGLPSDRFSAERTGGSVSTLTIQRTQQEDSAVYLCASSLTGVLTDTQYFGPGTRLTVL.

The sample holds a few counts of this clonotype. The rearrangement uses TRBV20-1 and TRBJ1-5; 8 bases line up with TRBD1. This CDR3 region has 13 residues. J lost 3 bases, V lost 5 bases, and 3 bases had no gene match. Looked up from germline, CDR1 is DFQATT and CDR2 is SNEGSKA (reference sequence). CDR3 coding DNA: TGCAGTGCTCAGGACAGGGACAATCAGCCCCAGCATTTT. Translation gives CSAQDRDNQPQHF.

The rearrangement uses TRBV7-9 and TRBJ1-2, with D uncertain. Germline loops: CDR1 SEHNR, CDR2 FQNEAQ (reference sequence). This CDR3 has 16 residues. V was cut by 1 base and J by 2 bases, with 14 bases left in between. CDR3 region: CASSLVPRTENYGYTF. The CDR3 DNA sequence: TGTGCCAGCAGCTTAGTCCCTCGGACGGAGAACTATGGCTACACCTTC.

This chain connects TRBV9 to TRBJ1-1; 9 nucleotides align to TRBD1. The V gene end was trimmed by 1 base and the J gene end by 5 bases; junction bases not matched to a gene: 6. Per the germline V gene, CDR1 is SGDLS and CDR2 is YYNGEE. The CDR3 has 15 amino acids. The CDR3 reads CASSVRTGEGTEAFF. As DNA, the CDR3 is TGTGCCAGCAGCGTAAGGACAGGGGAAGGGACTGAAGCTTTCTTT.

This clonotype was counted ten times or more. The V and J genes are TRBV28 and TRBJ2-3; no clear D. The CDR3 sequence is 16 residues long. CDR1 and CDR2 (germline): MDHEN, SYDVKM. V was pared by 3 bases and J by 0 bases, with 13 bases between. Here the CDR3 reads CASSFPGRASTDTQYF. CDR3 DNA: TGTGCCAGCAGTTTTCCCGGTCGCGCCAGCACAGATACGCAGTATTTT. Together with reference TRBV28 and TRBJ2-3, the CDR3 gives the full variable domain: DVKVTQSSRYLVKRTGEKVFLECVQDMDHENMFWYRQDPGLGLRLIYFSYDVKMKEKGDIPEGYSVSREKKERFSLILESASTNQTSMYLCASSFPGRASTDTQYFGPGTRLTVL.

The J gene is TRBJ2-7, the V gene TRBV3-1, with 9 bases lining up with TRBD2. The trim removed 0 bases at V and 6 bases at J, leaving 9 bases unmatched. Germline CDR1 reads LGHDT; CDR2 reads YNNKEL (reference sequence). The CDR3 spans 16 residues. DNA for the CDR3: TGTGCCAGCAGCCAAGAGGGCGCGGGAGGGCCCGGCGAGCAGTACTTC. Amino acid sequence: CASSQEGAGGPGEQYF.

This clonotype appeared many times. The CDR3 nucleotides are TGTGCCAGCACTCCGGGACAGGGGGCATCACCCCTCCACTTT. Its protein is CASTPGQGASPLHF. The chain uses TRBV6-1 and TRBJ1-6, with 12 bases identical to TRBD1. Germline loops: CDR1 MNHNS, CDR2 SASEGT. There are 14 residues in the CDR3. J gave up 10 bases and V 7 bases, and 5 bases lay outside the gene matches.

This clonotype was counted a few times. The gene calls are TRBV6-2 or TRBV6-3 and TRBJ1-1, with D hard to call. This CDR3 contains 13 residues. The V gene's germline CDR1 is MNHEY and CDR2 SVGEGT. V was pared by 6 bases and J by 3 bases, with 11 bases between. The CDR3 nucleotides read TGTGCCAGCAGGCGGATGGAGTACACTGAAGCTTTCTTT. Amino acid sequence: CASRRMEYTEAFF.

In this sample, this clonotype turned up a few times. J is TRBJ1-1 and V is TRBV12-3 or TRBV12-4; D unresolved. Between the trimmed V and J ends, which lost 7 bases and 10 bases, there was a span of 16 bases. The CDR3 runs 12 residues. The CDR3 sequence is CASITPGRRAFF. CDR3 nucleotides: TGTGCCAGCATTACCCCGGGCCGACGAGCTTTCTTT.

This clonotype has a count of ten or more. The V gene is TRBV6-1, the J gene TRBJ1-1, with 9 positions matching TRBD1. From germline, CDR1 is MNHNS and CDR2 SASEGT. The V gene end was trimmed by 5 bases and the J gene end by 6 bases; junction bases not matched to a gene: 10. The CDR3 covers 15 residues. This chain's CDR3 is CASSPGTGYGPEAFF. In DNA, the CDR3 is TGTGCCAGCAGTCCCGGGACAGGGTATGGACCTGAAGCTTTCTTT.

This clonotype turned up a few times. CDR3 DNA: TGTGCCAGCAGCTTAGTGGGGGGACATCAGCCCCAGCATTTT. Amino acids: CASSLVGGHQPQHF. This chain links TRBV7-8 with TRBJ1-5; TRBD1 is a possible D gene (5 bases). This CDR3 spans 14 amino acids. V was cut by 1 base and J by 5 bases, with 9 bases left in between. In germline, CDR1 is SGHVS, CDR2 FQNEAQ.

The rearrangement links TRBV14 to TRBJ2-2, with D possibly being TRBD2 (5 bases). CDR1 and CDR2 (germline): SGHDN, FVKESK. This CDR3 is built from 13 residues. Trimming stripped 1 base from V and 7 bases from J, with 7 bases between. The CDR3 is CASSQGGYGELFF. The DNA for the CDR3 is TGTGCCAGCAGCCAAGGAGGGTACGGGGAGCTGTTTTTT.